These 29 T cell receptor beta chains were sequenced from one sample in a study of vaccination effects on CD4 cells after COVID-19. No antigens are known for them. Sequencing used immunoSEQ multiplex PCR; TCRdb keeps in-frame clones, though not all of them. The top ten clones hold 12% of a sample with around 68,000 clones, 80% of them seen once. Ahead of sequencing, the ViraFEST assay grew antigen-specific CD4+ T cells using viral peptide pools. With 10 to 11 days of culture completed, CD4+ T cells were isolated. Vaccine recipients lacked prior SARS-CoV-2 infection and had negative nucleocapsid antibodies. The source material was CD4+ T cells from PBMCs cultured with SARS-CoV-2 spike peptides, sampled before COVID-19 vaccination. The receptor set was obtained from a human donor who received a COVID-19 vaccine.

This chain uses TRBV12-5 with TRBJ2-7, with 8 bases matching TRBD2. The germline gives CDR1 LGHNT, CDR2 FRNRAP. Trimming took 0 bases from V and 0 from J; bases not matched to a gene: 10. This CDR3 is built from 18 residues. This CDR3 is CASGLVLGGGLLSYEQYV. CDR3 in DNA: TGTGCTAGTGGTTTGGTACTTGGCGGGGGGCTCCTCTCCTACGAGCAGTACGTC.

The genes are TRBV11-2 and TRBJ1-1; TRBD1 is a possible D gene (5 bases). Trimming cost V 5 bases and J 2 bases, with 21 bases left between them. The CDR3 is made up of 17 amino acids. The V gene's germline CDR1 is SGHAT and CDR2 FQNNGV. The CDR3 protein is CASSHTLGQGVNTEAFF. In DNA, the CDR3 is TGTGCCAGCAGCCATACTTTAGGCCAGGGAGTTAACACTGAAGCTTTCTTT.

The chain has TRBV6-5 and TRBJ2-7, with D perhaps matching TRBD1 or TRBD2 (6 bases each). The V and J ends lost 8 bases and 4 bases respectively, with 18 bases between them. Germline CDR1 MNHEY, CDR2 SVGAGI. The CDR3 is 14 residues long. The DNA for the CDR3 is TGTGCCAGCGGACTACAGGGTTTTCTTTACGAGCAGTACGTC. This translates into CASGLQGFLYEQYV.

V and J are TRBV7-3 and TRBJ2-3; 7 bases line up with TRBD2. Trimming at V came to 3 bases and at J to 5 bases, leaving 2 bases not matched to a gene. This CDR3 region has 13 residues. Per the germline V gene, CDR1 is SGHTA and CDR2 is FQGTGA. The CDR3 DNA follows: TGTGCCAGCAGCTTGGGACTAAAAGATACGCAGTATTTT. Its protein is CASSLGLKDTQYF. Based on the CDR3 plus reference TRBV7-3 and TRBJ2-3, the full variable domain is GAGVSQTPSNKVTEKGKYVELRCDPISGHTALYWYRQSLGQGPEFLIYFQGTGAADDSGLPNDRFFAVRPEGSVSTLKIQRTERGDSAVYLCASSLGLKDTQYFGPGTRLTVL.

The chain is built from TRBV27 and TRBJ2-5, with 9 bases matching TRBD1. Germline assignment: CDR1 MNHEY and CDR2 SMNVEV (reference sequence). The J segment lost 10 bases and the V segment lost 5 bases, leaving 11 bases of the junction unmatched. The CDR3 totals 14 residues. The CDR3 sequence is CASSRYGQGLGQYF. DNA for the CDR3: TGTGCCAGCAGTCGCTACGGACAGGGGTTGGGCCAGTACTTC.

In its sample, this clone was seen a few times. J is TRBJ2-2 and V is TRBV7-9, with D possibly matching TRBD1 (6 bases). Germline values: CDR1 SEHNR, CDR2 FQNEAQ (reference sequence). There are 12 residues in the CDR3. The ends were cut back, 5 bases at V and 7 bases at J, with 8 bases in the middle. Here the CDR3 reads CASSKGVGELFF. CDR3 nucleotide sequence: TGTGCCAGCAGCAAGGGGGTCGGGGAGCTGTTTTTT.

The chain recombines TRBV6-5 with TRBJ1-2; 7 bases fit TRBD1. V shed 4 bases and J 8 bases; nucleotides not matched to a gene: 4. CDR3 length: 12 amino acids. Germline V gene lookup returns CDR1 MNHEY and CDR2 SVGAGI. The CDR3 is CASSSTGVGYTF. DNA of the CDR3: TGTGCCAGCAGTTCTACAGGGGTGGGCTACACCTTC.

This clone was seen just once. V is TRBV19 and J is TRBJ1-2; D possibly corresponds to TRBD1 (5 bases). CDR1 is LNHDA, CDR2 SQIVND, per germline (reference sequence). The CDR3 runs to 14 residues. Trimming shortened V by 3 bases and J by 4 bases, and 12 bases separated the two germline ends. CDR3 nucleotide sequence: TGTGCCAGTAGTATCTCCCAGGGTACCTATGGCTACACCTTC. Its protein is CASSISQGTYGYTF.

The V gene is TRBV6-5, the J gene TRBJ1-5; D is possibly TRBD1 (5 bases). The CDR3 contains 13 residues. V lost 1 base and J lost 10, with 11 bases in between. Germline V gives CDR1 MNHEY, CDR2 SVGAGI. The CDR3 reads CASSYFGQGPQHF. CDR3 in DNA: TGTGCCAGCAGTTACTTTGGTCAGGGACCCCAGCATTTT.

V usage is TRBV6-4 and J usage is TRBJ2-3; a weak D match, TRBD2 (6 bases). The length of the CDR3 is 13 residues. Per the germline V gene, CDR1 is MRHNA and CDR2 is SNTAGT. Trimming left V 3 bases short and J 5 bases short, with 9 bases between. CDR3 amino acids: CASSEGEVDTQYF. The CDR3 DNA sequence: TGTGCCAGCAGTGAAGGGGAGGTAGATACGCAGTATTTT.

This clone was picked up one time. This chain uses TRBV28 with TRBJ1-1; D not certain. Per germline, CDR1 MDHEN and CDR2 SYDVKM. The V end was cut by 4 bases, the J end by 0 bases, with 15 bases between. The CDR3 contains 16 residues. CDR3 protein: CASSSLQDPLNTEAFF. The CDR3 DNA sequence: TGTGCCAGCAGTTCTCTCCAGGATCCTCTGAACACTGAAGCTTTCTTT.

This chain connects TRBV4-1 to TRBJ2-1; 12 nucleotides align to TRBD2. Germline V gene data show CDR1 as MGHRA and CDR2 as YSYEKL. Unmatched junction bases numbered 7, after V lost 0 bases and J lost 1 base. This CDR3 region has 19 residues. The DNA of the CDR3 is TGCGCCAGCAGCCAAGATCCTAGCGGGGGGGCCTTATCCTACAATGAGCAGTTCTTC. Its protein product is CASSQDPSGGALSYNEQFF.

This clone was seen more than once but under ten times. The J gene is TRBJ2-1, the V gene TRBV3-1 (or the pseudogene TRBV3-2), with 12 bases that match TRBD2. The junction had 4 bases not matched to a gene; V was cut back by 3 bases and J by 4 bases. This CDR3 comprises 16 residues. Looked up from germline, CDR1 is LGHDT and CDR2 is YNNKEL (reference sequence). The CDR3 reads CASSHLLAGGYNEQFF. CDR3 DNA sequence: TGTGCCAGCAGCCATCTACTAGCGGGGGGATACAATGAGCAGTTCTTC.

V usage is TRBV18 and J usage is TRBJ2-5; D gene ambiguous. V lost 2 bases, J lost 5 bases, and 12 bases lay in between. The CDR3 sequence is 14 residues long. Germline V gene data show CDR1 as KGHSH and CDR2 as LQKENI. CDR3 in amino acids: CASSPTRAEETQYF. The CDR3 bases are TGTGCCAGCTCACCAACAAGGGCTGAGGAGACCCAGTACTTC.

The count of this clone is one. The CDR3 is CASSQTWDSQSYGYTF. Here the CDR3 DNA reads TGTGCCAGCAGCCAAACCTGGGACAGCCAATCTTATGGCTACACCTTC. V gene TRBV11-2 combines with J gene TRBJ1-2; 7 positions match TRBD1. The length of the CDR3 is 16 residues. The V segment lost 5 bases and the J segment 5 bases; nucleotides outside the gene matches: 14. The V gene's germline CDR1 is SGHAT and CDR2 FQNNGV.

This rearrangement joins TRBV7-9 to TRBJ1-1; 7 nucleotides agree with TRBD1. CDR3 length equals 14 residues. V was pared by 8 bases and J by 2 bases, with 8 bases of the junction left unmatched. Looked up from germline, CDR1 is SEHNR and CDR2 is FQNEAQ (reference sequence). In DNA, the CDR3 is TGTGCCAGCGGAGTCGGACAGGCAAACACTGAAGCTTTCTTT. Encoded protein: CASGVGQANTEAFF.

The J gene is TRBJ1-1, the V gene TRBV6-6; 10 positions match TRBD1. J gave up 8 bases and V 2 bases, and 5 bases lay outside the gene matches. The germline CDR1 and CDR2 sequences are MNHNY and SVGAGI (reference sequence). The CDR3 spans 14 residues. The CDR3 region is CASSYLRTGGEAFF. The CDR3 DNA follows: TGTGCCAGCAGTTACCTAAGGACAGGGGGAGAAGCTTTCTTT.

The sample holds one count of this clone. The J gene is TRBJ2-3, the V gene TRBV24-1, with D hard to call. The germline CDR1 and CDR2 sequences are KGHDR and SFDVKD. The germline V and J ends were trimmed by 7 bases and 2 bases, with 6 bases remaining between them. There are 12 residues in the CDR3. The CDR3 sequence is CATSQDTDTQYF. DNA for the CDR3: TGTGCCACCAGCCAAGACACAGATACGCAGTATTTT.

This clone was recorded a few times. The rearrangement joins TRBV4-3 to TRBJ1-4; D is perhaps TRBD1 (5 bases). The V end was cut by 1 base, the J end by 2 bases, with 8 bases between. CDR1 and CDR2 from the germline V gene are LGHNA and YSLEER. The CDR3 is 15 residues long. DNA of the CDR3: TGCGCCAGCAGCCAAGGACAGAGTACTAATGAAAAACTGTTTTTT. Residues: CASSQGQSTNEKLFF.

The chain links TRBV6-2 or TRBV6-3 to TRBJ1-1; no definite D call. The V gene lost 2 bases and the J gene lost 6 bases, with 7 bases spanning the gap. This CDR3 comprises 12 residues. Germline loops: CDR1 MNHEY, CDR2 SVGEGT. The CDR3 DNA sequence: TGTGCCAGCAGTTACGGTAGGTCTGAAGCTTTCTTT. It encodes CASSYGRSEAFF.

The chain carries TRBV2 and TRBJ2-1, with D tentatively TRBD2 (6 bases). Trimming took off 7 bases at V and 10 bases at J, with 20 bases between the two ends. This CDR3 comprises 14 residues. Germline values: CDR1 SNHLY, CDR2 FYNNEI. CDR3 bases: TGTGCCAGCATTAGTGGGGGGTCCGCAAGGGAGCAGTTCTTC. This sequence encodes CASISGGSAREQFF.

This chain's CDR3 is CASSLIPNTEAFF. The CDR3 coding sequence is TGTGCCAGCAGCTTAATCCCGAACACTGAAGCTTTCTTT. The chain links TRBV7-3 to TRBJ1-1; D is unclear. The ends were cut back, 1 base at V and 1 base at J, with 4 bases in the middle. The CDR3 has 13 amino acids. Germline V gene sequence: CDR1 SGHTA, CDR2 FQGTGA.

The gene calls are TRBV7-2 and TRBJ2-7, with unresolved D. The germline V and J ends were trimmed by 1 base and 0 bases, with 4 bases remaining between them. The germline V gene has CDR1 SGHTA and CDR2 FQGNSA. This CDR3 contains 13 residues. The CDR3: CASSLGVSYEQYV. CDR3 coding DNA: TGTGCCAGCAGCTTAGGGGTCTCCTACGAGCAGTACGTC.

J is TRBJ1-5 and V is TRBV5-6; D not resolved. The CDR3 runs 14 residues. Trimming shortened V by 4 bases and J by 7 bases, and 15 bases separated the two germline ends. The germline V gene encodes CDR1 SGHDT and CDR2 YYEEEE. CDR3 in amino acids: CASSVQSGGQPQHF. For the CDR3, the DNA is TGTGCCAGCAGCGTTCAATCAGGCGGGCAGCCCCAGCATTTT.

The chain links TRBV7-2 to TRBJ2-4; 7 nucleotides align to TRBD1. With 6 bases clipped from V and 4 bases from J, the junction kept 6 bases outside the gene matches. The CDR3 runs to 14 residues. CDR1 and CDR2 (germline): SGHTA, FQGNSA. This CDR3 reads CASSRTGQKNIQYF. As DNA, the CDR3 is TGTGCCAGCAGTCGAACGGGACAGAAAAACATTCAGTACTTC.

This clone was observed once. This chain uses TRBV10-3 with TRBJ2-1; 11 nucleotides match TRBD1. With 2 bases clipped from V and 3 bases from J, the junction kept 3 bases outside the gene matches. CDR1 is ENHRY, CDR2 SYGVKD, per germline. The CDR3 consists of 16 residues. DNA for the CDR3: TGTGCCATCAGTGAGGGGGACAGGGGGGTCTACAATGAGCAGTTCTTC. This gives the protein CAISEGDRGVYNEQFF.

The J gene is TRBJ2-7, the V gene TRBV5-6; possible D gene TRBD1, 6 bases. The CDR3 is 14 residues long. Germline lookup yields CDR1 SGHDT and CDR2 YYEEEE. The V gene lost 6 bases and the J gene lost 2 bases, with 15 bases spanning the gap. The CDR3 DNA reads as TGTGCCAGCACCAATAAGGACAGTCCCTACGAGCAGTACGTC. Amino acid sequence: CASTNKDSPYEQYV.

The genes are TRBV7-6 and TRBJ2-1; D is perhaps TRBD1 (5 bases). Germline V lookup: CDR1 SGHVS, CDR2 FNYEAQ. V lost 0 bases and J 5 bases, leaving 5 bases between the germline ends. CDR3 size: 13 residues. CDR3 nucleotide sequence: TGTGCCAGCAGCTTAGCACAGGACAATGAGCAGTTCTTC. It yields the protein CASSLAQDNEQFF.

This chain links TRBV5-5 with TRBJ2-7; D is perhaps TRBD1 (6 bases). Germline CDR1 and CDR2: SGHKS and YYEKEE (reference sequence). The CDR3 has 16 amino acids. V was shortened by 1 base and J by 5 bases, with 19 bases between the two germline ends. The CDR3 sequence: CASSLSLSRGVHEQYV. The DNA of the CDR3 is TGTGCCAGCAGCTTGAGTCTGTCCAGGGGAGTCCACGAGCAGTACGTC.